Many counts were recorded for the clone carrying this TCR beta chain. The data originate from a study of low-dose radiotherapy and immunotherapy resistance in tumors. Study-wide context: 1 Gy per fraction was delivered to Cohort 2 every two weeks, for 13 Gy total over 26 weeks.

TRAV- and TRBV-specific primers primed first-strand cDNA, covering alpha and beta chains. The authors ran around 19 PCR cycles to amplify TCRs with a constant-region primer and V-primer adapter. TCRdb passed the reads through MiXCR, listing each CDR3 protein once. The sample lists around 80,000 distinct CDR3 sequences; less than 20% were seen once. Regarding time point: after trial treatment. The treatment was: LDRT plus nivolumab, ipilimumab, low-dose cyclophosphamide and aspirin (RACIN trial). The donors, trial participants, received nivolumab, ipilimumab, aspirin, low-dose cyclophosphamide and low-dose radiotherapy. Trimming took 6 bases from V and 8 from J, leaving 13 bases between them. CDR1 is LGHDT, CDR2 YNNKEL, per germline (reference sequence). This CDR3 is built from 13 residues.

The sequence was collected from a male donor with prostate cancer. The sequences come from PBMCs, collected after low-dose radiotherapy plus immunotherapy. The chain couples TRBV3-1 to TRBJ2-2; tentatively, D is TRBD2 (5 bases). CDR3 nucleotide sequence: TGTGCCAGCAGGCGGAAGACTACTGGGGAGCTGTTTTTT. Residues: CASRRKTTGELFF.